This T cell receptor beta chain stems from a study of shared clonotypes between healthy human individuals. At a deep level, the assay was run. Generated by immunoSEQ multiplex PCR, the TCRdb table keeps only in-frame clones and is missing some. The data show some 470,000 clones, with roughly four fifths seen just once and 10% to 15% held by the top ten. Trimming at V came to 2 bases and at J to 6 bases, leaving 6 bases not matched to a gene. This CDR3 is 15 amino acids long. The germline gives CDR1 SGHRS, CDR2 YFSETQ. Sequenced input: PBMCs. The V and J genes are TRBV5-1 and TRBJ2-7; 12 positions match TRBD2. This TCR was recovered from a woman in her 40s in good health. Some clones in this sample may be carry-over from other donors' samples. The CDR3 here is CASSLRLAGDGEQYF. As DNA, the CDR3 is TGCGCCAGCAGCTTAAGACTAGCGGGAGATGGCGAGCAGTACTTC.